What follows is one TCR beta chain and its context. The data were taken from a study of CD8 T cells in Susac syndrome. Random hexamers were used to reverse transcribe the RNA input (roughly 0.5 to 1 ug). An immunoSEQ multiplex PCR amplified TCR beta CDR3 over 54 Vbeta and 13 Jbeta. TCRdb independently ran MiXCR on the immunoSEQ multiplex PCR reads; one entry per CDR3 protein. In the table there are roughly 330,000 distinct CDR3 sequences, about 91% of which are singletons. The CDR3 is 16 amino acids. Germline CDR1 and CDR2: MDHEN and SYDVKM. V dropped 2 bases and J dropped 6; count of bases not matched to a gene: 9.

V is TRBV28 and J is TRBJ1-5, with TRBD1 identical over 8 bases. This clonotype originated in a human donor with multiple sclerosis. Material: CD4+ T cells from PBMCs. CDR3 coding DNA: TGTGCCAGCAGTTTAAGTAGGCAGGGGGCATCTCAGCCCCAGCATTTT. Translation: CASSLSRQGASQPQHF.